This T cell receptor (beta chain) was sequenced for a study of regulatory T cells in long-lasting Graves disease. Findings and caveats of the study: A limited number of samples was an acknowledged limitation.

This clonotype was found many times. What it binds is unknown. Described time point: newly diagnosed GD, antithyroid drugs for less than 3 months. PBMC-extracted RNA yielded the TCR library. The diagnosis of Graves' disease used American Thyroid Association guidelines. TCR beta libraries were built with iRepertoire HTBI primers and Arm-PCR of CDR3 regions. MiXCR, applied by TCRdb to the multiplex PCR reads, yields one record per CDR3 protein. This table has about 500,000 distinct CDR3 sequences, around 13% appearing once. CDR3 length equals 19 residues. CDR1 is SGHAT, CDR2 FQNNGV, per germline. V dropped 3 bases and J dropped 0 bases, with 22 bases sitting between them. A further study also used this sample, focusing on T cells in Graves' hyperthyroidism and ophthalmopathy. Per that paper: Carried out on the TCR CDR3, a first-round RT-PCR used the HTBI primer set. With a median lead of approximately six months before onset, the model predicted ophthalmopathy.

The sequencing here drew on peripheral blood mononuclear cells (PBMCs), taken at new diagnosis, from a patient treated with antithyroid drugs. This receptor was obtained from a woman younger than 45 with Graves disease. V gene TRBV11-2 combines with J gene TRBJ2-3; D gene unclear. CDR3 bases: TGTGCCAGCAGCTTTCTCTTGTACGTAGGTGGCGGAAGCACAGATACGCAGTATTTT. It codes for CASSFLLYVGGGSTDTQYF.